Listed here are 30 T cell receptor beta chains from one sample, sequenced in a study of T cell responses to AZD1222 COVID-19 vaccine. Profiling relied on immunoSEQ multiplex PCR, and the TCRdb table lists in-frame clones only, not all of them. The sample contains 95,000 to 110,000 clones, about 91% of which appear only once. The sample here was peripheral blood, taken on day 0 of AZD1222 vaccination. The source of these receptors is an adult in good health.

The V call is TRBV6-1, the J call TRBJ1-6, with 10 bases identical to TRBD1. Germline values: CDR1 MNHNS, CDR2 SASEGT. With V trimmed by 3 bases and J by 10 bases, 6 bases remained unmatched. The CDR3 covers 15 residues. CDR3 nucleotide sequence: TGTGCCAGCAGTGAGGAGGACAGGGGGACCTCACCCCTCCACTTT. This encodes CASSEEDRGTSPLHF.

The rearrangement links TRBV5-4 to TRBJ1-5; D gene unclear. CDR1 SGHNT and CDR2 YYREEE come from the germline V gene (reference sequence). The CDR3 consists of 13 residues. Trimming cost V 6 bases and J 8 bases, with 15 bases left between them. CDR3 in DNA: TGTGCCAGCAACATAGCCCCCCCTGAGCCCCAGCATTTT. It is translated as CASNIAPPEPQHF.

The J gene is TRBJ2-3, the V gene TRBV28, with 12 bases aligning to TRBD2. J lost 5 bases, V lost 2 bases, and 8 bases had no gene match. The germline V gene encodes CDR1 MDHEN and CDR2 SYDVKM. CDR3 length: 17 residues. The CDR3 DNA reads as TGTGCCAGCAGTTTACCGACTAGCGGGGGCGGGGGAGATACGCAGTATTTT. As protein: CASSLPTSGGGGDTQYF.

The chain is built from TRBV9 and TRBJ2-1, with 7 bases aligning to TRBD2. Germline V lookup: CDR1 SGDLS, CDR2 YYNGEE. Trimming at V came to 3 bases and at J to 2 bases, leaving 5 bases not matched to a gene. This CDR3 has 15 residues. The DNA of the CDR3 is TGTGCCAGCAGCGAGAGTGGGGGGGCCTACAATGAGCAGTTCTTC. It is translated as CASSESGGAYNEQFF.

V usage is TRBV6-5 and J usage is TRBJ1-3, with D possibly being TRBD1 (6 bases). CDR1 MNHEY and CDR2 SVGAGI come from the germline V gene. The CDR3 extends over 14 amino acids. The V end lost 6 bases, the J end lost 2 bases, and 11 bases lay between the germline ends. The CDR3 sequence: CASRKQGAGNTIYF. The CDR3 nucleotides are TGTGCCAGCAGAAAACAGGGCGCTGGAAACACCATATATTTT.

V is TRBV27 and J is TRBJ1-2; D unresolved. Germline lookup yields CDR1 MNHEY and CDR2 SMNVEV (reference sequence). Trimming shortened V by 8 bases and J by 8 bases, and 12 bases separated the two germline ends. The CDR3 runs 11 residues. For the CDR3, the DNA is TGTGCCAGCTATGGGGTCGGGGGCTACACCTTC. Amino acids: CASYGVGGYTF.

The chain has TRBV5-1 and TRBJ1-2; no clear D. The ends were cut back, 1 base at V and 4 bases at J, with 11 bases in the middle. The CDR3 runs to 14 residues. Per germline, CDR1 SGHRS and CDR2 YFSETQ. This CDR3 reads CASSLSGGSYGYTF. Written as DNA, the CDR3 is TGCGCCAGCAGCTTGAGTGGCGGATCCTATGGCTACACCTTC.

This chain connects TRBV19 to TRBJ1-2; 9 bases are shared with TRBD1. Germline lookup yields CDR1 LNHDA and CDR2 SQIVND (reference sequence). The CDR3 has 13 amino acids. Trimming at V came to 5 bases and at J to 7 bases, leaving 5 bases not matched to a gene. Here the CDR3 reads CASSVQGAGGYTF. For the CDR3, the DNA is TGTGCCAGTAGTGTACAGGGGGCGGGTGGCTACACCTTC. Complete variable domain (other parts from reference TRBV19 and TRBJ1-2): DGGITQSPKYLFRKEGQNVTLSCEQNLNHDAMYWYRQDPGQGLRLIYYSQIVNDFQKGDIAEGYSVSREKKESFPLTVTSAQKNPTAFYLCASSVQGAGGYTFGSGTRLTVV.

The CDR3 nucleotides read TGTGCCATCAGTGAGTCTGGCACTCCCCAGCATTTT. Residues: CAISESGTPQHF. The chain uses TRBV10-3 and TRBJ1-5; D gene ambiguous. The germline V gene encodes CDR1 ENHRY and CDR2 SYGVKD. The germline V and J ends were trimmed by 0 bases and 10 bases, with 7 bases remaining between them. This CDR3 contains 12 residues.

This clone was seen just once. The chain recombines TRBV12-5 with TRBJ1-5, with 8 bases that match TRBD1. The V and J ends lost 0 bases and 7 bases, in that order; junction bases with no gene match: 11. CDR1 is LGHNT and CDR2 is FRNRAP in the germline V gene. The CDR3 totals 17 residues. CDR3 amino acids: CASGLVRGTGAEQPQHF. The CDR3 DNA sequence: TGTGCTAGTGGTTTGGTACGTGGGACAGGAGCTGAACAGCCCCAGCATTTT.

This clone was detected only once. This sequence joins TRBV7-9 and TRBJ1-1; TRBD1 is a possible D gene (5 bases). Germline assignment: CDR1 SEHNR and CDR2 FQNEAQ (reference sequence). Trimming took 5 bases from V and 1 from J, leaving 11 bases between them. The CDR3 is 14 residues long. The CDR3 loop is CASSPQGANTEAFF. CDR3 DNA: TGTGCCAGCAGCCCTCAGGGAGCGAACACTGAAGCTTTCTTT. Complete variable domain (other parts from reference TRBV7-9 and TRBJ1-1): DTGVSQNPRHKITKRGQNVTFRCDPISEHNRLYWYRQTLGQGPEFLTYFQNEAQLEKSRLLSDRFSAERPKGSFSTLEIQRTEQGDSAMYLCASSPQGANTEAFFGQGTRLTVV.

This chain uses TRBV5-6 with TRBJ2-2, with TRBD1 identical over 8 bases. The CDR3 runs to 17 residues. The trim removed 6 bases at V and 2 bases at J, leaving 12 bases unmatched. From germline, CDR1 is SGHDT and CDR2 YYEEEE. The CDR3 DNA sequence: TGTGCCAGCACAACCTTAGGACAGGGCGGTAACACCGGGGAGCTGTTTTTT. It specifies CASTTLGQGGNTGELFF.

The chain employs TRBV30 and TRBJ2-1; TRBD1 matches 10 bases. This CDR3 contains 13 residues. The V and J ends lost 5 bases and 5 bases, in that order; junction bases with no gene match: 3. Germline V gives CDR1 GTSNPN, CDR2 SVGIG (reference sequence). The CDR3 is CAWGGQGNNEQFF. The CDR3 DNA sequence: TGTGCCTGGGGGGGACAGGGGAACAATGAGCAGTTCTTC.

This chain joins TRBV6-5 and TRBJ2-2; no clear D gene. Germline values: CDR1 MNHEY, CDR2 SVGAGI. This CDR3 has 12 amino acids. The germline V and J ends were trimmed by 6 bases and 0 bases, with 2 bases remaining between them. CDR3 sequence reads: CASSPNTGELFF. CDR3 coding DNA: TGTGCCAGCAGCCCGAACACCGGGGAGCTGTTTTTT.

This chain connects TRBV6-5 to TRBJ1-2; 9 bases are shared with TRBD1. The CDR3 has 15 residues. CDR1 and CDR2 (germline): MNHEY, SVGAGI. Trimming cost V 4 bases and J 4 bases; bases outside gene matches: 7. The CDR3 spells CASSSETGGSYGYTF. The DNA for the CDR3 is TGTGCCAGCAGTTCCGAGACAGGGGGGTCCTATGGCTACACCTTC.

A note on this clone: No conserved phenylalanine or tryptophan is present at the end of the CDR3, so a read error is the likely explanation. This chain's CDR3 is CASSKGPIYNSPLHL. The CDR3 DNA reads as TGTGCCAGCAGCAAGGGACCGATCTATAATTCACCCCTCCACCTT. J is TRBJ1-6 and V is TRBV11-2, with D possibly being TRBD1 (5 bases). The germline V gene has CDR1 SGHAT and CDR2 FQNNGV. V was clipped by 5 bases and J by 3 bases, with 11 bases between them. This CDR3 is built from 15 residues.

The gene calls are TRBV19 and TRBJ1-6; no clear D. Deletions cut 3 bases from V and 9 bases from J, with 15 bases between. Germline-derived CDR1 and CDR2 are LNHDA and SQIVND (reference sequence). There are 15 residues in the CDR3. The CDR3 DNA sequence: TGTGCCAGTAGTATTATAACCGGGGTAGGTTCACCCCTCCACTTT. It translates to CASSIITGVGSPLHF. The whole variable domain, filled in from reference TRBV19 and TRBJ1-6, reads DGGITQSPKYLFRKEGQNVTLSCEQNLNHDAMYWYRQDPGQGLRLIYYSQIVNDFQKGDIAEGYSVSREKKESFPLTVTSAQKNPTAFYLCASSIITGVGSPLHFGNGTRLTVT.

The chain carries TRBV3-1 (or the pseudogene TRBV3-2) and TRBJ1-1; D gene ambiguous. CDR1 is LGHDT, CDR2 YNNKEL, per germline (reference sequence). V was pared by 1 base and J by 2 bases, with 5 bases between. This CDR3 is 13 amino acids long. Written as DNA, the CDR3 is TGTGCCAGCAGCCAAGTGAAAAACACTGAAGCTTTCTTT. Residues: CASSQVKNTEAFF.

V usage is TRBV29-1 and J usage is TRBJ1-1; the match to TRBD1 covers 8 bases. The CDR3 has 13 residues. Germline V gene sequence: CDR1 SQVTM, CDR2 ANQGSEA. Trimming removed 4 bases from V and 5 bases from J; junction bases left unmatched: 6. The CDR3 sequence: CSVARGRGTEAFF. CDR3 nucleotide sequence: TGCAGCGTTGCCAGGGGGCGGGGGACTGAAGCTTTCTTT.

This clone was observed a handful of times. This chain connects TRBV5-1 to TRBJ1-4; D may be TRBD1 (5 bases). The CDR3 spans 15 residues. Germline V gene sequence: CDR1 SGHRS, CDR2 YFSETQ. V lost 0 bases to trimming and J lost 8 bases, with 14 bases between them. CDR3 region: CASSLEARASEKLFF. CDR3 sequence (DNA): TGCGCCAGCAGCTTGGAGGCCAGGGCAAGCGAAAAACTGTTTTTT.

V gene TRBV13 combines with J gene TRBJ1-1; tentatively, D is TRBD1 (5 bases). CDR1 and CDR2 (germline): PRHDT, FYEKMQ (reference sequence). The CDR3 totals 13 residues. Trimming cost V 5 bases and J 0 bases, with 7 bases left between them. The CDR3 nucleotides are TGTGCCAGCAGCCGCAGGGTGAACACTGAAGCTTTCTTT. It specifies CASSRRVNTEAFF.

The gene calls are TRBV5-6 and TRBJ1-1; 9 nucleotides align to TRBD1. This CDR3 has 13 residues. Germline CDR1 and CDR2: SGHDT and YYEEEE. The V gene end was trimmed by 6 bases and the J gene end by 4 bases; junction bases not matched to a gene: 4. Written as DNA, the CDR3 is TGTGCCAGCACGGGACAGGGAAGCACTGAAGCTTTCTTT. It codes for CASTGQGSTEAFF.

The rearrangement joins TRBV5-1 to TRBJ1-1; TRBD1 matches 9 bases. Germline-derived CDR1 and CDR2 are SGHRS and YFSETQ. CDR3 length: 14 amino acids. The trim removed 4 bases at V and 2 bases at J, leaving 3 bases unmatched. For the CDR3, the DNA is TGCGCCAGCAGCGGGGGACAGGGTAACACTGAAGCTTTCTTT. This sequence encodes CASSGGQGNTEAFF.

CDR3 in amino acids: CASTHRARDSSYHEQFF. The CDR3 DNA reads TGTGCCAGCACCCACAGGGCACGGGACAGTTCTTATCATGAGCAGTTCTTC. This rearrangement joins TRBV5-6 to TRBJ2-1; 7 nucleotides line up with TRBD1. Germline CDR1 and CDR2: SGHDT and YYEEEE. CDR3 length equals 17 residues. V trimming: 6 bases; J trimming: 8 bases; junction bases outside the gene matches: 20. Combining the CDR3 with reference TRBV5-6 and TRBJ2-1 gives the whole variable domain DAGVTQSPTHLIKTRGQQVTLRCSPKSGHDTVSWYQQALGQGPQFIFQYYEEEERQRGNFPDRFSGHQFPNYSSELNVNALLLGDSALYLCASTHRARDSSYHEQFFGPGTRLTVL.

The chain links TRBV4-1 to TRBJ2-7; D possibly corresponds to TRBD2 (5 bases). V gave up 2 bases and J gave up 4 bases, with 15 bases separating them. The CDR3 runs to 15 residues. Germline V gene data show CDR1 as MGHRA and CDR2 as YSYEKL. The CDR3 protein is CASSQSGTPFYEQYF. The CDR3 region has the DNA TGCGCCAGCAGCCAAAGCGGAACCCCCTTTTACGAGCAGTACTTC.

Regarding this clone: The CDR3 ends on some other residue instead of the conserved phenylalanine or tryptophan, so this is likely a read error. This sequence joins TRBV7-2 and TRBJ1-6; D perhaps matches TRBD1 (5 bases). The CDR3 runs 15 residues. Germline CDR1 SGHTA, CDR2 FQGNSA. The CDR3 loop reads CASSLRGSYYSPLHL. In nucleotides, the CDR3 is TGTGCCAGCAGCTTAAGGGGATCCTATTATTCACCCCTCCACCTT.

The CDR3 reads CASSLERALSGNTIYF. The CDR3 DNA sequence: TGTGCCAGCAGCTTGGAGCGGGCGCTCTCTGGAAACACCATATATTTT. The chain recombines TRBV5-5 with TRBJ1-3, with D unclear. V shed 0 bases and J shed 0 bases, with 10 bases lying between them. Germline V gene sequence: CDR1 SGHKS, CDR2 YYEKEE (reference sequence). The CDR3 loop spans 16 amino acids.

The genes are TRBV12-3 or TRBV12-4 and TRBJ2-5, with D unclear. The CDR3 has 11 amino acids. The ends were cut back, 1 base at V and 6 bases at J, with 3 bases in the middle. The DNA of the CDR3 is TGTGCCAGCAGTTTAGGACAGACCCAGTACTTC. Translation: CASSLGQTQYF.

This chain uses TRBV6-5 with TRBJ1-4, with 9 bases fitting TRBD1. CDR1 is MNHEY, CDR2 SVGAGI, per germline. The trim removed 3 bases at V and 5 bases at J, leaving 4 bases unmatched. This CDR3 comprises 15 residues. CDR3 nucleotide sequence: TGTGCCAGCAGTTATCACGGGACAGGGAATGAAAAACTGTTTTTT. Its translation: CASSYHGTGNEKLFF.

The chain combines TRBV3-1 (or the pseudogene TRBV3-2) with TRBJ1-4, with TRBD1 as a possible D gene (5 bases). Trimming took 1 base from V and 5 from J, leaving 20 bases between them. CDR1 and CDR2 (germline): LGHDT, YNNKEL (reference sequence). The CDR3 length is 18 residues. CDR3 DNA sequence: TGTGCCAGCAGCCAAGGAAGATGGGTGGGGCGGGCGAATGAAAAACTGTTTTTT. This codes for CASSQGRWVGRANEKLFF.